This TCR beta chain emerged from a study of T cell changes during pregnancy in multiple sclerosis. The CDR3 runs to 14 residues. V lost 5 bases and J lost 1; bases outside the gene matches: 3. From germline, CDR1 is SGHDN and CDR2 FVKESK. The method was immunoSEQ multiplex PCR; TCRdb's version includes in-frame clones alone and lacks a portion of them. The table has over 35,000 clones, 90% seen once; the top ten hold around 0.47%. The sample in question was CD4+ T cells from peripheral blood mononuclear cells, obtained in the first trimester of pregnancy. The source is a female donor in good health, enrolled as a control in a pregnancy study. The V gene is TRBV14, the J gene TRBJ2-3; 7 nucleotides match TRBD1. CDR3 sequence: CASSRDRGTDTQYF. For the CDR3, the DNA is TGTGCCAGCAGCAGGGACAGAGGCACAGATACGCAGTATTTT.